The source of this T cell receptor beta chain is a study of Graves' ophthalmopathy and Graves' hyperthyroidism. Study summary: Stable hyperthyroidism referred to disease that showed no ophthalmopathy within 18 months of follow-up.

For repertoire sequencing, the TCR beta CDR3 regions were amplified from RNA transcripts. RT-PCR in the first round used HTBI primers; a second-round multiplex PCR followed. TCRdb ran MiXCR on the multiplex PCR reads and lists one entry per CDR3 protein. This sample has about 550,000 distinct CDR3 sequences, with roughly 39% found just once. Diagnosis relied on clinical symptoms, serum thyroxine, TRAb, thyroid ultrasound and orbital computed tomography. Overall study results and limits: In blood, most expanded thyroid clonotypes above 0.001 frequency were also detected.

This clonotype was detected ten times or more. Its antigen is not known. The V and J ends lost 6 bases and 0 bases respectively, with 17 bases between them. Germline V CDR1 and CDR2: MNHNY, SVGAGI (reference sequence). CDR3 length equals 16 residues. The chain is built from TRBV6-6 and TRBJ2-5, with D perhaps matching TRBD1 or TRBD2 (5 bases each). This sequence originates from an adult man with Graves' hyperthyroidism. Sequencing was performed on peripheral blood or thyroid tissue (not recorded which). CDR3 nucleotides: TGTGCCAGCAGCAGGGACCGCTTGTCTTACCAAGAGACCCAGTACTTC. Its translation: CASSRDRLSYQETQYF.